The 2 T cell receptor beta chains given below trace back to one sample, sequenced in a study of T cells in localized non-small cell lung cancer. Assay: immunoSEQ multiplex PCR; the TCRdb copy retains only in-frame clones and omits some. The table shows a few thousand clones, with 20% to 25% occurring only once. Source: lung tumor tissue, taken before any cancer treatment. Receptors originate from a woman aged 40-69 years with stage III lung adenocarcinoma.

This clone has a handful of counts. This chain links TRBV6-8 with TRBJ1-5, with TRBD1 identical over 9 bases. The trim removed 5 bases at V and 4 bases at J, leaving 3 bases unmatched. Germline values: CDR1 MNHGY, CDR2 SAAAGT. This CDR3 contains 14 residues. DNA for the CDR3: TGTGCCAGCAGTGGGACAGGGAATAATCAGCCCCAGCATTTT. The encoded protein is CASSGTGNNQPQHF.

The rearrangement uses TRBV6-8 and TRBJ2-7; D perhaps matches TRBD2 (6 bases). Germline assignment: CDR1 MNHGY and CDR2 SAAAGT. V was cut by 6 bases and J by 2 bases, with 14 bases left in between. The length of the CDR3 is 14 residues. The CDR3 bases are TGTGCCAGCAGACGCTCCGGGGGAACCTACGAGCAGTACTTC. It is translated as CASRRSGGTYEQYF.